Each of the 8 T cell receptor beta chains below was sequenced from the same sample in a study of control samples from healthy donors and cancer patients. Sequencing was performed with immunoSEQ multiplex PCR; in TCRdb, only in-frame clones are kept and a portion is missing. The profile shows about 160,000 clones, nearly 96% of them singletons. Sample: blood. The source is a woman aged 25 to 45 in good health.

The rearrangement links TRBV19 to TRBJ1-2; D might be TRBD1 (5 bases). The ends were cut back, 7 bases at V and 0 bases at J, with 12 bases in the middle. CDR1 is LNHDA, CDR2 SQIVND, per germline (reference sequence). The CDR3 sequence is 14 residues long. CDR3 DNA sequence: TGTGCCAGTATAGGACACGGATCTAACTATGGCTACACCTTC. It specifies CASIGHGSNYGYTF.

J is TRBJ1-1 and V is TRBV27; D might be TRBD1 (6 bases). Germline CDR1 MNHEY, CDR2 SMNVEV (reference sequence). V shed 6 bases and J shed 1 base, with 12 bases lying between them. This CDR3 has 14 residues. The CDR3, as DNA: TGTGCCAGCAGCAGAGGGACAACGAACACTGAAGCTTTCTTT. It translates to CASSRGTTNTEAFF.

This clone was seen only once. V and J are TRBV5-1 and TRBJ2-5, with a possible D match to TRBD1 (6 bases). CDR3 length: 15 residues. Germline CDR1 is SGHRS and CDR2 is YFSETQ. V was cut by 1 base and J by 2 bases, with 12 bases left in between. The CDR3: CASSLRAGEQETQYF. As DNA, the CDR3 is TGCGCCAGCAGCTTGCGGGCAGGGGAGCAAGAGACCCAGTACTTC.

The chain combines TRBV6-5 with TRBJ2-7; D possibly corresponds to TRBD1 (6 bases). CDR3 size: 15 residues. V was cut by 6 bases and J by 2 bases, with 17 bases left in between. Germline V gene lookup returns CDR1 MNHEY and CDR2 SVGAGI. CDR3 sequence: CASSRDGTPPYEQYF. DNA of the CDR3: TGTGCCAGCAGCCGTGACGGGACACCACCCTACGAGCAGTACTTC.

By proportion, this clone is medium-sized. The V and J genes are TRBV30 and TRBJ1-6; a possible D gene is TRBD1 (5 bases). The CDR3 spans 15 residues. V was shortened by 0 bases and J by 7 bases, with 13 bases between the two germline ends. Germline-derived CDR1 and CDR2 are GTSNPN and SVGIG (reference sequence). The CDR3 spells CAWSVPGHENSPLHF. CDR3 DNA sequence: TGTGCCTGGAGTGTCCCCGGACATGAAAATTCACCCCTCCACTTT.

The gene calls are TRBV3-1 (or the pseudogene TRBV3-2) and TRBJ2-5; D ambiguous. Trimming took off 5 bases at V and 7 bases at J, with 8 bases between the two ends. Germline lookup yields CDR1 LGHDT and CDR2 YNNKEL (reference sequence). The CDR3 consists of 11 residues. This CDR3 reads CASSDRGTQYF. CDR3 in DNA: TGTGCCAGCAGCGACCGTGGGACCCAGTACTTC.

The chain uses TRBV29-1 and TRBJ1-1; D may be TRBD1 (5 bases). The CDR3 has 15 amino acids. Trimming stripped 2 bases from V and 0 bases from J, with 13 bases between. CDR1 is SQVTM, CDR2 ANQGSEA, per germline. The CDR3 spells CSVELRGQMNTEAFF. The CDR3 coding sequence is TGCAGCGTTGAATTGAGGGGTCAGATGAACACTGAAGCTTTCTTT.

The rearrangement uses TRBV25-1 and TRBJ2-7; tentative D call: TRBD1 (6 bases). The CDR3 contains 13 residues. Germline V gene sequence: CDR1 MGHDK, CDR2 SYGVNS. The V gene lost 4 bases and the J gene lost 2 bases, with 9 bases spanning the gap. DNA of the CDR3: TGTGCCAGCAGTGTGGGACAACCCTACGAGCAGTACTTC. Protein product: CASSVGQPYEQYF.